This is a list of T cell receptor beta chains from one sample in a study of graft-versus-host responses after intestinal transplantation. Their specific antigens are unknown. Sequencing was performed with immunoSEQ multiplex PCR; in TCRdb, only in-frame clones are kept and a portion is missing. Of about 36,000 clones detected, approximately 94% appear once; the ten largest clones hold 0.2% to 0.25%. The material sequenced was unstimulated CD4+ T cells sorted from spleen or lymph node cells, taken before transplant. Source of these receptors: a human donor who was the organ donor for an intestinal transplant. CDR3s include the opening cysteine and the closing phenylalanine or tryptophan. Each record gives: V gene, D gene, J gene, CDR3 length, clone size, CDR3 DNA, CDR3 protein. The D gene is left open where the match is weak. Where a row states a size, it is once, few, many or the class of an expanded clone; other rows omit it.

v_gene: TRBV5-1; d_gene: TRBD2; j_gene: TRBJ2-7; len: 16; abundance: -; CDR3nt: TGCGCCAGCAGCTTACTAGCGGGGAAAAGCTCCTACGAGCAGTACTTC; CDR3aa: CASSLLAGKSSYEQYF
v_gene: TRBV4-3; d_gene: -; j_gene: TRBJ2-7; len: 13; abundance: -; CDR3nt: TGCGCCAGCAGCCTCCGAAAGGACTACGAGCAGTACTTC; CDR3aa: CASSLRKDYEQYF
v_gene: TRBV27; d_gene: TRBD2; j_gene: TRBJ2-1; len: 17; abundance: -; CDR3nt: TGTGCCAGCAGCGACTTACCGCTACTAGCGGAGCACAATGAGCAGTTCTTC; CDR3aa: CASSDLPLLAEHNEQFF
v_gene: TRBV6-5; d_gene: -; j_gene: TRBJ1-2; len: 13; abundance: -; CDR3nt: TGTGCCAGCAGTTACGGGGGTAACTATGGCTACACCTTC; CDR3aa: CASSYGGNYGYTF
v_gene: TRBV11-2; d_gene: -; j_gene: TRBJ2-5; len: 13; abundance: -; CDR3nt: TGTGCCAGCAGCTTAATACTACAAGAGACCCAGTACTTC; CDR3aa: CASSLILQETQYF
v_gene: TRBV13; d_gene: TRBD1; j_gene: TRBJ2-7; len: 15; abundance: -; CDR3nt: TGTGCCAGCAGCTTATCCGGGACAGGGGGCGAAGAGCAGTACTTC; CDR3aa: CASSLSGTGGEEQYF
v_gene: TRBV6-6; d_gene: -; j_gene: TRBJ2-7; len: 14; abundance: -; CDR3nt: TGTGCCACCACAATCAAGGGACGGGGCTCCGAGCAGTACTTC; CDR3aa: CATTIKGRGSEQYF
v_gene: TRBV6-6; d_gene: -; j_gene: TRBJ2-1; len: 15; abundance: -; CDR3nt: TGTGCCAGCAGTTACGGGCAGGGGCCTTACAATGAGCAGTTCTTC; CDR3aa: CASSYGQGPYNEQFF
v_gene: TRBV15; d_gene: -; j_gene: TRBJ2-2; len: 20; abundance: -; CDR3nt: TGTGCCACCAGCAGAGATCCGAAGGTCGGTGGACGGACGAACACCGGGGAGCTGTTTTTT; CDR3aa: CATSRDPKVGGRTNTGELFF
v_gene: TRBV5-4; d_gene: TRBD1; j_gene: TRBJ1-6; len: 14; abundance: once; CDR3nt: TGTGCCAGCAGCCCCGGGACAGAGAATTCACCCCTCCACTTT; CDR3aa: CASSPGTENSPLHF
v_gene: TRBV6-1; d_gene: TRBD1; j_gene: TRBJ2-7; len: 13; abundance: -; CDR3nt: TGTGCCAGCAGGGCGGACAGGCGGGTCGAGCAGTACTTC; CDR3aa: CASRADRRVEQYF
v_gene: TRBV7-2; d_gene: TRBD1; j_gene: TRBJ1-3; len: 16; abundance: -; CDR3nt: TGTGCCAGCAGCTTAGCTGCAGGGGGCAATGGAAACACCATATATTTT; CDR3aa: CASSLAAGGNGNTIYF
v_gene: TRBV11-2; d_gene: -; j_gene: TRBJ1-4; len: 14; abundance: -; CDR3nt: TGTGCCAGCAGCTTAGATCAAGTGGGTGAAAAACTGTTTTTT; CDR3aa: CASSLDQVGEKLFF
v_gene: TRBV27; d_gene: TRBD2; j_gene: TRBJ2-1; len: 15; abundance: -; CDR3nt: TGTGCCAGCAGCACACTAGCGGGGGGTTTCAATGAGCAGTTCTTC; CDR3aa: CASSTLAGGFNEQFF
v_gene: TRBV5-8; d_gene: -; j_gene: TRBJ1-1; len: 12; abundance: few; CDR3nt: TGTGCCAGCAGCTTGAGGAGGACTGAAGCTTTCTTT; CDR3aa: CASSLRRTEAFF
v_gene: TRBV7-9; d_gene: -; j_gene: TRBJ1-2; len: 18; abundance: -; CDR3nt: TGTGCCAGCAGCCGGACCGACGGGATATCTGGGCCTTGGTATGGCTACACCTTC; CDR3aa: CASSRTDGISGPWYGYTF
v_gene: TRBV11-2; d_gene: TRBD2; j_gene: TRBJ2-5; len: 15; abundance: -; CDR3nt: TGTGCCAGCAGCCTCACAATGGGGGGGTGGGAGACCCAGTACTTC; CDR3aa: CASSLTMGGWETQYF
v_gene: TRBV18; d_gene: -; j_gene: TRBJ2-3; len: 16; abundance: -; CDR3nt: TGTGCCAGCTCACCACGACGCCTGATGGGCACAGATACGCAGTATTTT; CDR3aa: CASSPRRLMGTDTQYF
v_gene: TRBV6-5; d_gene: -; j_gene: TRBJ2-1; len: 14; abundance: -; CDR3nt: TGTGCCAGCAGTCCCGGGACTGCTTACAATGAGCAGTTCTTC; CDR3aa: CASSPGTAYNEQFF
v_gene: TRBV6-5; d_gene: -; j_gene: TRBJ2-7; len: 14; abundance: -; CDR3nt: TGTGCCAGTCACCCGACCTTCAGCTCCTACGAGCAGTACTTC; CDR3aa: CASHPTFSSYEQYF
v_gene: TRBV7-9; d_gene: -; j_gene: TRBJ1-1; len: 13; abundance: -; CDR3nt: TGTGCCAGCAGCTCCGTAGGGGGCACTGAAGCTTTCTTT; CDR3aa: CASSSVGGTEAFF
v_gene: TRBV28; d_gene: TRBD1; j_gene: TRBJ1-6; len: 17; abundance: -; CDR3nt: TGTGCCAGCAGTTTTGTAGCCGGGACAGGGGCCGCAGTCCCCCTCCACTTT; CDR3aa: CASSFVAGTGAAVPLHF
v_gene: TRBV29-1; d_gene: -; j_gene: TRBJ2-5; len: 13; abundance: -; CDR3nt: TGCAGCGTTAGCTTAGCGGTGACCGAGACCCAGTACTTC; CDR3aa: CSVSLAVTETQYF
v_gene: TRBV6-6; d_gene: -; j_gene: TRBJ1-3; len: 12; abundance: -; CDR3nt: TGTGCCAGCAAGAGCTCTGGAAACACCATATATTTT; CDR3aa: CASKSSGNTIYF
v_gene: TRBV7-3; d_gene: TRBD2; j_gene: TRBJ2-2; len: 16; abundance: -; CDR3nt: TGTGCCAGCAGCTTTAGCGGGGGGGCAAAAACCGGGGAGCTGTTTTTT; CDR3aa: CASSFSGGAKTGELFF
v_gene: TRBV9; d_gene: -; j_gene: TRBJ2-1; len: 14; abundance: -; CDR3nt: TGTGCCAGCAGCGTAGTCCAGGGGTGGGATGAGCAGTTCTTC; CDR3aa: CASSVVQGWDEQFF
v_gene: TRBV6-5; d_gene: -; j_gene: TRBJ1-1; len: 14; abundance: -; CDR3nt: TGTGCCAGCAGATACGGAGACACAAACACTGAAGCTTTCTTT; CDR3aa: CASRYGDTNTEAFF
v_gene: TRBV5-8; d_gene: -; j_gene: TRBJ2-4; len: 12; abundance: once; CDR3nt: TGTGCCAGCAGCTTGTTAACAAACATTCAGTACTTC; CDR3aa: CASSLLTNIQYF
v_gene: TRBV30; d_gene: -; j_gene: TRBJ1-2; len: 15; abundance: -; CDR3nt: TGTGCCCTGTCGGGTAACTGGGGGCAGGACTATGGCTACACCTTC; CDR3aa: CALSGNWGQDYGYTF
v_gene: TRBV18; d_gene: -; j_gene: TRBJ1-5; len: 13; abundance: -; CDR3nt: TGTGCCAGCTCACGACAGGGCAATCAGCCCCAGCATTTT; CDR3aa: CASSRQGNQPQHF
v_gene: TRBV6-5; d_gene: -; j_gene: TRBJ1-3; len: 16; abundance: -; CDR3nt: TGTGCCAGCAGTTACTCGGACCCCTCCTCTGGAAACACCATATATTTT; CDR3aa: CASSYSDPSSGNTIYF
v_gene: TRBV5-1; d_gene: -; j_gene: TRBJ1-1; len: 14; abundance: -; CDR3nt: TGCGCCAGCAGCTTGGGTCCAGGGAACACTGAAGCTTTCTTT; CDR3aa: CASSLGPGNTEAFF
v_gene: TRBV14; d_gene: -; j_gene: TRBJ1-2; len: 11; abundance: -; CDR3nt: TGTGCCAGCGGACTGGGAACGGCTCCAATCTTC; CDR3aa: CASGLGTAPIF
v_gene: TRBV7-2; d_gene: -; j_gene: TRBJ1-4; len: 13; abundance: few; CDR3nt: TGTGCCAGCAGCTTAGAAGGGTCCCAAAAACTGTTTTTT; CDR3aa: CASSLEGSQKLFF
v_gene: TRBV5-6; d_gene: TRBD1; j_gene: TRBJ1-4; len: 15; abundance: -; CDR3nt: TGTGCCAGCAGCTACACAGGGGGCACTAATGAAAAACTGTTTTTT; CDR3aa: CASSYTGGTNEKLFF
v_gene: TRBV5-1; d_gene: -; j_gene: TRBJ2-7; len: 14; abundance: -; CDR3nt: TGCGCCAGCAGCTTGTATGTGGACACCTACGAGCAGTACTTC; CDR3aa: CASSLYVDTYEQYF
v_gene: TRBV9; d_gene: -; j_gene: TRBJ2-7; len: 15; abundance: once; CDR3nt: TGTGCCAGCAGCGTAGGTCCGGGTGGGGACTACGAGCAGTACTTC; CDR3aa: CASSVGPGGDYEQYF
v_gene: TRBV7-9; d_gene: -; j_gene: TRBJ1-3; len: 16; abundance: -; CDR3nt: TGTGCCAGCAGCTTAGCGGAAAGGACAGCTGGAAACACCATATATTTT; CDR3aa: CASSLAERTAGNTIYF
v_gene: TRBV6-5; d_gene: -; j_gene: TRBJ2-7; len: 14; abundance: -; CDR3nt: TGTGCCAGCAGTTACTCGAGACAGGGAGGCGAGCAGTACTTC; CDR3aa: CASSYSRQGGEQYF
v_gene: TRBV5-1; d_gene: -; j_gene: TRBJ2-1; len: 12; abundance: -; CDR3nt: TGCGCCAGCAGCCGAGAGCCTGGGGAGCAGTTCTTC; CDR3aa: CASSREPGEQFF
v_gene: TRBV6-6; d_gene: -; j_gene: TRBJ1-4; len: 14; abundance: -; CDR3nt: TGTGCCAGCAGCCAGGGAGGGACTAATGAAAAACTGTTTTTT; CDR3aa: CASSQGGTNEKLFF
v_gene: TRBV30; d_gene: -; j_gene: TRBJ1-3; len: 15; abundance: -; CDR3nt: TGTGCCACTCAGACAGGCCCCGGCTCTGGAAACACCATATATTTT; CDR3aa: CATQTGPGSGNTIYF
v_gene: TRBV7-9; d_gene: -; j_gene: TRBJ1-1; len: 13; abundance: -; CDR3nt: TGTGCCAGCAGCCCACAGGGAAACACTGAAGCTTTCTTT; CDR3aa: CASSPQGNTEAFF
v_gene: TRBV11-3; d_gene: -; j_gene: TRBJ1-1; len: 16; abundance: -; CDR3nt: TGTGCCAGCAGCTTCTCTGGTGCAGGGGACTCCTCTGAAGCTTTCTTT; CDR3aa: CASSFSGAGDSSEAFF
v_gene: TRBV2; d_gene: -; j_gene: TRBJ2-7; len: 13; abundance: -; CDR3nt: TGTGCCAGCAGTGAAGAGACAGGAGGCGAGCAGTACTTC; CDR3aa: CASSEETGGEQYF
v_gene: TRBV30; d_gene: TRBD2; j_gene: TRBJ2-3; len: 13; abundance: -; CDR3nt: TGTGCCTGGACTAGCGGGGGCACCCATACGCAGTATTTT; CDR3aa: CAWTSGGTHTQYF
v_gene: TRBV5-4; d_gene: -; j_gene: TRBJ1-2; len: 13; abundance: -; CDR3nt: TGTGCCAGCAGCTCTACAGCTAACTATGGCTACACCTTC; CDR3aa: CASSSTANYGYTF
v_gene: TRBV19; d_gene: TRBD1; j_gene: TRBJ1-1; len: 17; abundance: -; CDR3nt: TGTGCCAGTAGTACCGGTCCCGGGACAGGGGGCCGGACTGAAGCTTTCTTT; CDR3aa: CASSTGPGTGGRTEAFF
v_gene: TRBV10-3; d_gene: TRBD2; j_gene: TRBJ2-1; len: 15; abundance: once; CDR3nt: TGTGCCATCAGTTTGGAGCGGGGGTCCCACAATGAGCAGTTCTTC; CDR3aa: CAISLERGSHNEQFF
v_gene: TRBV5-1; d_gene: -; j_gene: TRBJ1-1; len: 14; abundance: -; CDR3nt: TGCGCCAGCAGCTTGGGGGGGGCGAGGACTGAAGCTTTCTTT; CDR3aa: CASSLGGARTEAFF
v_gene: TRBV5-6; d_gene: -; j_gene: TRBJ2-5; len: 16; abundance: -; CDR3nt: TGTGCCAGCAGCTTGACCTACCCACCGTACCAAGAGACCCAGTACTTC; CDR3aa: CASSLTYPPYQETQYF
v_gene: TRBV10-3; d_gene: TRBD1; j_gene: TRBJ1-2; len: 15; abundance: -; CDR3nt: TGTGCCATCAGTGATACCGACAGGGGATCAGATGGCTACACCTTC; CDR3aa: CAISDTDRGSDGYTF
v_gene: TRBV19; d_gene: -; j_gene: TRBJ2-7; len: 14; abundance: -; CDR3nt: TGTGCCAGTAGTACAGGACAGGACTACTACGAGCAGTACTTC; CDR3aa: CASSTGQDYYEQYF
v_gene: TRBV5-6; d_gene: -; j_gene: TRBJ2-5; len: 13; abundance: -; CDR3nt: TGTGCCAGCAGTCTCTTTTCGGGGGAGGCCCAGTACTTC; CDR3aa: CASSLFSGEAQYF
v_gene: TRBV6-6; d_gene: -; j_gene: TRBJ1-1; len: 14; abundance: -; CDR3nt: TGTGCCAGCAGAAGAGACACCAGGCACACTGAAGCTTTCTTT; CDR3aa: CASRRDTRHTEAFF
v_gene: TRBV2; d_gene: TRBD2; j_gene: TRBJ2-6; len: 16; abundance: -; CDR3nt: TGTGCCACCGAGACTAGCGGGAACTCTGGGGCCAACGTCCTGACTTTC; CDR3aa: CATETSGNSGANVLTF
v_gene: TRBV4-3; d_gene: TRBD2; j_gene: TRBJ2-3; len: 16; abundance: -; CDR3nt: TGCGCCAGCAGCCAAGATACTAGCGGGGGATTGGATACGCAGTATTTT; CDR3aa: CASSQDTSGGLDTQYF
v_gene: TRBV11-2; d_gene: TRBD2; j_gene: TRBJ2-7; len: 15; abundance: -; CDR3nt: TGTGCCAGCAGCCCCGAACTGCGGGGGAGGGACGAGCAGTACTTC; CDR3aa: CASSPELRGRDEQYF